This is a list of T cell receptor beta chains from one sample in a study of cytomegalovirus exposure and HLA in healthy donors. Generated by immunoSEQ multiplex PCR, the TCRdb table keeps only in-frame clones and is missing some. The table includes nearly 200,000 clones, roughly 77% detected once. The sequencing sample was made of PBMCs. The receptors derive from a male donor in good health and CMV-seropositive. CDR3s include the opening cysteine and the closing phenylalanine or tryptophan. Each record gives: CDR3 protein, CDR3 DNA, V gene, J gene, D gene. A D gene is named only where the DNA matches it firmly.

CACVRDHYEQYF	TGTGCCTGCGTGCGGGACCACTACGAGCAGTACTTC	TRBV30	TRBJ2-7	-
CASSFAGIQPKLFF	TGTGCCAGCAGCTTCGCGGGGATTCAACCAAAACTGTTTTTT	TRBV7-9	TRBJ1-4	-
CAWSQTATDGYTF	TGTGCCTGGAGTCAGACAGCAACAGATGGCTACACCTTC	TRBV30	TRBJ1-2	-
CASSGSSGRLYEQYF	TGTGCCAGCAGTGGATCTAGCGGGAGACTCTACGAGCAGTACTTC	TRBV6-5	TRBJ2-7	TRBD2
CASSPTGSSLTGELFF	TGTGCCAGCAGCCCGACAGGGAGCTCGTTGACCGGGGAGCTGTTTTTT	TRBV5-6	TRBJ2-2	TRBD1
CASSPTGTDFDEQYF	TGTGCCAGCAGCCCTACCGGGACAGATTTCGACGAGCAGTACTTC	TRBV11-2	TRBJ2-7	TRBD1
CASRRAGGQVGELFF	TGTGCCAGCAGGCGAGCGGGGGGGCAGGTCGGGGAGCTGTTTTTT	TRBV5-6	TRBJ2-2	TRBD2
CASSSWTSGKDTQYF	TGTGCCAGCAGTTCTTGGACTAGCGGAAAAGATACGCAGTATTTT	TRBV7-2	TRBJ2-3	TRBD2
CASSPGLAGRQETQYF	TGTGCCAGCAGCCCAGGACTAGCGGGGAGACAAGAGACCCAGTACTTC	TRBV5-6	TRBJ2-5	TRBD2
CASMGQSSASNQPQHF	TGTGCCAGCATGGGACAGTCCTCCGCTAGCAATCAGCCCCAGCATTTT	TRBV2	TRBJ1-5	TRBD1
CASSQRDSGPQHF	TGTGCCAGCAGCCAGAGGGATAGTGGGCCCCAGCATTTT	TRBV7-9	TRBJ1-5	-